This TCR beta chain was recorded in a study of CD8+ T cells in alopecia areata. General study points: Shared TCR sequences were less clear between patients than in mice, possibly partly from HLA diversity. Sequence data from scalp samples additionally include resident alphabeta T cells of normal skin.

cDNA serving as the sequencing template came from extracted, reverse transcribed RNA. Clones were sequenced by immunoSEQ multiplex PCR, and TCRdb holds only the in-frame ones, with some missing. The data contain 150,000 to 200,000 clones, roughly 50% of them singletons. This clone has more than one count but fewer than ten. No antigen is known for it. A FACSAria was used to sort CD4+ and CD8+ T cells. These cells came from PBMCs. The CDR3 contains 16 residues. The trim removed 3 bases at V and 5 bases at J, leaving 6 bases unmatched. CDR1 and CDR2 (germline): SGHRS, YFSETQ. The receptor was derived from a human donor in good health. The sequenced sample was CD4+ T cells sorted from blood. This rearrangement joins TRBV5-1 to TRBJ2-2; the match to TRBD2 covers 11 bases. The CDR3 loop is CASSSGLADKTGELFF. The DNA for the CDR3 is TGCGCCAGCAGCTCGGGACTAGCGGACAAGACCGGGGAGCTGTTTTTT.